The 2 T cell receptor beta chains below all came from one sample that was sequenced in a study of blood T cell repertoires in COVID-19. Generated by immunoSEQ multiplex PCR, the TCRdb table keeps only in-frame clones and is missing some. The sample lists 280,000 or so clones, roughly 87% occurring once. Sequenced: peripheral blood. The source is a human donor in a cohort sampled during active COVID-19.

J is TRBJ1-2 and V is TRBV9, with 9 bases aligning to TRBD1. The CDR3 contains 14 residues. The trim removed 5 bases at V and 4 bases at J, leaving 6 bases unmatched. Germline lookup yields CDR1 SGDLS and CDR2 YYNGEE. CDR3 sequence: CASRGQGQSYGYTF. In DNA, the CDR3 is TGTGCCAGCAGGGGACAGGGACAGAGCTATGGCTACACCTTC.

This rearrangement joins TRBV2 to TRBJ1-1; 9 bases fit TRBD1. CDR3 length: 17 amino acids. Trimming at V came to 6 bases and at J to 1 base, leaving 12 bases not matched to a gene. Germline V gives CDR1 SNHLY, CDR2 FYNNEI. CDR3 loop: CASRPVTGGLPNTEAFF. The DNA for the CDR3 is TGTGCCAGCAGGCCGGTGACAGGGGGTTTACCGAACACTGAAGCTTTCTTT. Full variable domain (rest looked up from reference TRBV2 and TRBJ1-1): EPEVTQTPSHQVTQMGQEVILRCVPISNHLYFYWYRQILGQKVEFLVSFYNNEISEKSEIFDDQFSVERPDGSNFTLKIRSTKLEDSAMYFCASRPVTGGLPNTEAFFGQGTRLTVV.